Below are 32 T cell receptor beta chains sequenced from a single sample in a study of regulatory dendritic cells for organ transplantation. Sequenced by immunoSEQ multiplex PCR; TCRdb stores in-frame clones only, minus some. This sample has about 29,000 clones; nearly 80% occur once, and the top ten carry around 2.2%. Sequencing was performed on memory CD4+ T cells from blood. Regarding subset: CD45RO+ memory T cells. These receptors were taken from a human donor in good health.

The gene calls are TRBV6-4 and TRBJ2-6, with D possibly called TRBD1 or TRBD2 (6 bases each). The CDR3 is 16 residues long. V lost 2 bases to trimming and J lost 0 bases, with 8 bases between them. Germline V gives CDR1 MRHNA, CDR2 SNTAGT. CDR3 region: CASSDEGGSGANVLTF. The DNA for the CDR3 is TGTGCCAGCAGTGACGAGGGGGGCTCTGGGGCCAACGTCCTGACTTTC.

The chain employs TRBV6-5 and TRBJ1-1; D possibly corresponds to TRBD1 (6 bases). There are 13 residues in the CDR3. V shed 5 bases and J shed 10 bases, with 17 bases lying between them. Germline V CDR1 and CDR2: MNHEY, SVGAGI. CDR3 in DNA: TGTGCCAGCAGTCCCACGGGGGGGCGCGGAGCTTTCTTT. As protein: CASSPTGGRGAFF.

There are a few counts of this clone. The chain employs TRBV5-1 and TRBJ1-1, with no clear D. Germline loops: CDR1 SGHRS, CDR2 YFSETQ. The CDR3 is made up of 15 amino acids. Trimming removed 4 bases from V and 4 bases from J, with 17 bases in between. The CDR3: CASSVPGGGGTEAFF. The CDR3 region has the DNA TGCGCCAGCAGCGTCCCTGGCGGCGGTGGCACTGAAGCTTTCTTT. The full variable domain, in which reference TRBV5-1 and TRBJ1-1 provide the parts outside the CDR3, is KAGVTQTPRYLIKTRGQQVTLSCSPISGHRSVSWYQQTPGQGLQFLFEYFSETQRNKGNFPGRFSGRQFSNSRSEMNVSTLELGDSALYLCASSVPGGGGTEAFFGQGTRLTVV.

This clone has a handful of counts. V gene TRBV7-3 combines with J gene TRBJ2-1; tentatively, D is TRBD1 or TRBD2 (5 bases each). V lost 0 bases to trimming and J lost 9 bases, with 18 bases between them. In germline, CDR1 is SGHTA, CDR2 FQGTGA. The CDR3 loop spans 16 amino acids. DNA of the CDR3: TGTGCCAGCAGCTTAACGGGGCAGGCGGAGGCTGGTGAGCAGTTCTTC. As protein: CASSLTGQAEAGEQFF.

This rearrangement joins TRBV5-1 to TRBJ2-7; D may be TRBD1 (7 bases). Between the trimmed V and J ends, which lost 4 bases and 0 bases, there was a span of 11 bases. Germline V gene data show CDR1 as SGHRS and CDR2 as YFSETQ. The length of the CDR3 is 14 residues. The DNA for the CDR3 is TGCGCCAGCAGCGCGGGACAGCCCTCCTACGAGCAGTACTTC. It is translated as CASSAGQPSYEQYF.

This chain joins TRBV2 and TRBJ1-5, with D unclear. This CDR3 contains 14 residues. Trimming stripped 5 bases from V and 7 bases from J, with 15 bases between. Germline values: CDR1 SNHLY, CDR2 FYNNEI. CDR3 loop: CASSYLPSSQPQHF. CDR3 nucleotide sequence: TGTGCCAGCAGTTACCTCCCCAGCAGCCAGCCCCAGCATTTT.

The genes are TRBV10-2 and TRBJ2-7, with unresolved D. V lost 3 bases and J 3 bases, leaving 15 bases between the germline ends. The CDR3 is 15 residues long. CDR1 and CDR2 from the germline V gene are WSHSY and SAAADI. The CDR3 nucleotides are TGCGCCAGCAGTGATTCGGTAGGGCAGAACTACGAGCAGTACTTC. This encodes CASSDSVGQNYEQYF.

In nucleotides, the CDR3 is TGTGCCAGCAGACTAGCGGGGTTCAATGAGCAGTTCTTC. Translated: CASRLAGFNEQFF. The chain uses TRBV5-6 and TRBJ2-1; 10 bases align to TRBD2. The junction had 2 bases not matched to a gene; V was cut back by 5 bases and J by 6 bases. The CDR3 is 13 amino acids. Germline V gene data show CDR1 as SGHDT and CDR2 as YYEEEE.

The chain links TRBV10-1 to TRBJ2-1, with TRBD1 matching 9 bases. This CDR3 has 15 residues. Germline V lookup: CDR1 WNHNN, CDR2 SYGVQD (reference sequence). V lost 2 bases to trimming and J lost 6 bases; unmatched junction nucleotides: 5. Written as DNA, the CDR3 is TGCGCCAGCAGTGAGACCGGGACAGGGCTCAATGAGCAGTTCTTC. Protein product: CASSETGTGLNEQFF.

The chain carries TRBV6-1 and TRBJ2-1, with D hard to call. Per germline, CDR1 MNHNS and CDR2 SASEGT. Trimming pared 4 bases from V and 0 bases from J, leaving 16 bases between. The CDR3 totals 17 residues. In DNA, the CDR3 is TGTGCCAGCAGTGCCCTCTCGTTTAAGAGCTCCTACAATGAGCAGTTCTTC. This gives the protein CASSALSFKSSYNEQFF.

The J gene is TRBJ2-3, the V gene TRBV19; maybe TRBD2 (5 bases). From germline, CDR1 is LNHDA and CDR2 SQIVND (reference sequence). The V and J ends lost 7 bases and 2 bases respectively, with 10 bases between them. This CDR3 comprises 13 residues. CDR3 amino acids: CASKNGNTDTQYF. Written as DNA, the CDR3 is TGTGCCAGTAAAAACGGGAACACAGATACGCAGTATTTT.

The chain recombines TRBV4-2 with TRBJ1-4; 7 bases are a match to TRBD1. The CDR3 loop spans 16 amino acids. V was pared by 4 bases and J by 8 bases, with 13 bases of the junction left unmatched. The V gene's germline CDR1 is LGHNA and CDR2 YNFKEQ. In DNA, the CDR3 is TGTGCCAGCAGCCTAGAAGGATCAGGGGGTGTGGAAAAACTGTTTTTT. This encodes CASSLEGSGGVEKLFF.

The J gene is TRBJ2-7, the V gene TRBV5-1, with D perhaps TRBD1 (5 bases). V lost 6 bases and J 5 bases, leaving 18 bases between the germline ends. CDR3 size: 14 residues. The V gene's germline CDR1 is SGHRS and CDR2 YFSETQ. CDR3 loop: CASTTGVSSDEQYF. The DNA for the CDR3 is TGCGCCAGCACTACAGGTGTATCCTCGGACGAGCAGTACTTC.

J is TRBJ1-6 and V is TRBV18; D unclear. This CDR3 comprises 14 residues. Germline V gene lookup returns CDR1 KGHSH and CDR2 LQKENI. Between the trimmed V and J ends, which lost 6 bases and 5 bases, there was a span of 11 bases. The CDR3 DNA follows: TGTGCCAGCTCTCCTTCTACAGATAATTCACCCCTCCACTTT. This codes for CASSPSTDNSPLHF. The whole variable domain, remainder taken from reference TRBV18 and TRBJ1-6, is NAGVMQNPRHLVRRRGQEARLRCSPMKGHSHVYWYRQLPEEGLKFMVYLQKENIIDESGMPKERFSAEFPKEGPSILRIQQVVRGDSAAYFCASSPSTDNSPLHFGNGTRLTVT.

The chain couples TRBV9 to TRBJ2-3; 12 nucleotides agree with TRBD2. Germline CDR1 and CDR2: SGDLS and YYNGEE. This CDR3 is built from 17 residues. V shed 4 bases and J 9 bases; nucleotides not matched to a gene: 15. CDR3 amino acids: CASSPASGGVAGGTQYF. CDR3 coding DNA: TGTGCCAGCAGCCCCGCTAGCGGGGGGGTGGCAGGGGGGACGCAGTATTTT.

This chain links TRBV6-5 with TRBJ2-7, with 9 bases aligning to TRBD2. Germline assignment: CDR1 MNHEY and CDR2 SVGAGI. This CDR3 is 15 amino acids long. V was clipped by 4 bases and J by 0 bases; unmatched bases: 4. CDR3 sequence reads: CASSFRSGSSYEQYF. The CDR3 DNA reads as TGTGCCAGCAGTTTCCGTAGCGGGAGCTCCTACGAGCAGTACTTC.

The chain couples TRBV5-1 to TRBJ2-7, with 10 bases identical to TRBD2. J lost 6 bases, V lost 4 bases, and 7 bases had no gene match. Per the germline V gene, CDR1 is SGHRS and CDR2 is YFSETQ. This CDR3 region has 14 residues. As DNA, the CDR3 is TGCGCCAGCAGCCCCACTAGCGGGATGAGCGAGCAGTACTTC. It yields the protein CASSPTSGMSEQYF. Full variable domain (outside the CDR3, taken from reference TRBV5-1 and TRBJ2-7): KAGVTQTPRYLIKTRGQQVTLSCSPISGHRSVSWYQQTPGQGLQFLFEYFSETQRNKGNFPGRFSGRQFSNSRSEMNVSTLELGDSALYLCASSPTSGMSEQYFGPGTRLTVT.

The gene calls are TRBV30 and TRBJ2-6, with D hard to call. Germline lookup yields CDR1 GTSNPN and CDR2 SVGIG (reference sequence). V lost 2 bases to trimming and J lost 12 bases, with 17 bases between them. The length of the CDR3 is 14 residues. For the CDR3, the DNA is TGTGCCTGGAGTTCTCGCAGGTTTACCTTCGTCCTGACTTTC. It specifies CAWSSRRFTFVLTF. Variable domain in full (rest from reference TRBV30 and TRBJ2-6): SQTIHQWPATLVQPVGSPLSLECTVEGTSNPNLYWYRQAAGRGLQLLFYSVGIGQISSEVPQNLSASRPQDRQFILSSKKLLLSDSGFYLCAWSSRRFTFVLTFGAGSRLTVL.

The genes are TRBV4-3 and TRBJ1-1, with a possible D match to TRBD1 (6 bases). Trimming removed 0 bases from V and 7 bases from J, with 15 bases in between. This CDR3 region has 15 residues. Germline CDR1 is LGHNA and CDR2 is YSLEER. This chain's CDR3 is CASSQDAPTGREAFF. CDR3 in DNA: TGCGCCAGCAGCCAAGATGCCCCGACAGGTCGTGAAGCTTTCTTT.

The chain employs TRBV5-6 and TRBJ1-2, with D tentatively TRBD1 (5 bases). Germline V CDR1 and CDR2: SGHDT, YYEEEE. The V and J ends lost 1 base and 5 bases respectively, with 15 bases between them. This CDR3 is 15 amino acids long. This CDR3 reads CASSLFVGELYGYTF. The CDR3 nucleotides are TGTGCCAGCAGCTTGTTTGTAGGGGAGCTGTATGGCTACACCTTC.

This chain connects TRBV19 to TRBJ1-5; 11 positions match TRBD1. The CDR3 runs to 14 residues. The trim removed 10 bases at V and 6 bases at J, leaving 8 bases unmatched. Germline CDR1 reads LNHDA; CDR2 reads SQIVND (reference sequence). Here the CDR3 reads CATSGTGGFQPQHF. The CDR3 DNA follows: TGTGCCACTTCCGGGACAGGGGGTTTTCAGCCCCAGCATTTT.

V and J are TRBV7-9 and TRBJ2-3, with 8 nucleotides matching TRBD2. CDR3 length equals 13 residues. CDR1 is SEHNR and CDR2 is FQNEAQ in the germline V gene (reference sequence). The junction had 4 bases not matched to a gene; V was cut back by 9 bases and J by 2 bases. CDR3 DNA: TGTGCCAGTTATAGCGGGGCCACAGATACGCAGTATTTT. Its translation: CASYSGATDTQYF.

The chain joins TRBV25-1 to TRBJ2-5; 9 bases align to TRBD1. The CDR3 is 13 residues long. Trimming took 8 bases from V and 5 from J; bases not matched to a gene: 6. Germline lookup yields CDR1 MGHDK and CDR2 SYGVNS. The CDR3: CASGYGTGETQYF. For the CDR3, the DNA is TGTGCCAGCGGCTACGGGACAGGGGAGACCCAGTACTTC.

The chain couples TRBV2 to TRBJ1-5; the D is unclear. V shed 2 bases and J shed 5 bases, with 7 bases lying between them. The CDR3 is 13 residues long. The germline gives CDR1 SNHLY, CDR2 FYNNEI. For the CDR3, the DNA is TGTGCCAGCAGTGAATCGCGGGATCAGCCCCAGCATTTT. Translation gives CASSESRDQPQHF.

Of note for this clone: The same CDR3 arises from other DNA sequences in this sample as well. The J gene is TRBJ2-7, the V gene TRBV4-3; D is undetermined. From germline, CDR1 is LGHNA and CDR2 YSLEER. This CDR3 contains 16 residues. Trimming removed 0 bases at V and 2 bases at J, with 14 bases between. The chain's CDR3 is CASSQDPSGGPYEQYF. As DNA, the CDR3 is TGCGCCAGCAGCCAAGACCCTTCGGGCGGCCCCTACGAGCAGTACTTC.

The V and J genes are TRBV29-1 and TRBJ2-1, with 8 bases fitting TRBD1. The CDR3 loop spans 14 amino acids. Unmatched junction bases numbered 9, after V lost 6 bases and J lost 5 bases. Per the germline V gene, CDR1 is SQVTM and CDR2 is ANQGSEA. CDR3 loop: CSVQGGRFDNEQFF. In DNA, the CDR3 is TGCAGCGTACAGGGGGGCAGGTTCGACAATGAGCAGTTCTTC.

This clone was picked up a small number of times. For the CDR3, the DNA is TGTGCCAGCAGCGCCACGGCCAACAGGGCCGGAGGCTACACCTTC. Translating it yields CASSATANRAGGYTF. V gene TRBV7-2 combines with J gene TRBJ1-2; a weak D match, TRBD1 (6 bases). The CDR3 is 15 residues long. CDR1 is SGHTA, CDR2 FQGNSA, per germline. Trimming shortened V by 5 bases and J by 8 bases, and 21 bases separated the two germline ends.

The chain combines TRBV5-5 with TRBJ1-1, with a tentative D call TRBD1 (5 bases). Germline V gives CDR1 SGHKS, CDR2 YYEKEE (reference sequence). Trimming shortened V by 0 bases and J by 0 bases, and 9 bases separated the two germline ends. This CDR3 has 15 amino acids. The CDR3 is CASSLGHRLNTEAFF. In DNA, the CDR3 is TGTGCCAGCAGCTTGGGTCACAGGCTGAACACTGAAGCTTTCTTT.

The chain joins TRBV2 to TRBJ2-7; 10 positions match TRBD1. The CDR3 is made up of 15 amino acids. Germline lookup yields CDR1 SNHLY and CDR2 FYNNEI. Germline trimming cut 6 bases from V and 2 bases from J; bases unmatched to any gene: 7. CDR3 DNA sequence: TGTGCCAGCAGCGTAGACAGGGGGCAAACCTACGAGCAGTACTTC. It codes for CASSVDRGQTYEQYF.

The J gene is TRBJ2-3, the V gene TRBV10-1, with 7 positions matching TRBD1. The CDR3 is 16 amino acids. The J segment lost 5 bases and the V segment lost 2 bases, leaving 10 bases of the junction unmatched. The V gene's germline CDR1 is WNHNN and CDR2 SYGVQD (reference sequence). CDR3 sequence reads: CASSEIGTDSRDTQYF. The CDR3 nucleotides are TGCGCCAGCAGTGAGATTGGGACAGACTCGAGAGATACGCAGTATTTT.

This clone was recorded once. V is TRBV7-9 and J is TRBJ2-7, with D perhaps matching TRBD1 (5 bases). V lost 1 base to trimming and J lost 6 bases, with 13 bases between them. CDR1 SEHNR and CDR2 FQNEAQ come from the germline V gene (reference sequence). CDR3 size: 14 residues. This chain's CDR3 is CASSLGRTQGEQYF. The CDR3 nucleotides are TGTGCCAGCAGCTTAGGACGGACCCAGGGCGAGCAGTACTTC.

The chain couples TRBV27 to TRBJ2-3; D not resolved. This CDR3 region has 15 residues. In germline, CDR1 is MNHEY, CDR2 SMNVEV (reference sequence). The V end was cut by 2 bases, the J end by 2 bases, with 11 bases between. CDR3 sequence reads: CASSLSRANTDTQYF. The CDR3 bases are TGTGCCAGCAGTTTAAGTAGGGCGAACACAGATACGCAGTATTTT.